What follows is one T cell receptor beta chain and its context. Its specificity is unknown. The method was immunoSEQ multiplex PCR; TCRdb's version includes in-frame clones alone and lacks a portion of them. The sample shows 40,000 to 45,000 clones, roughly 70% of them seen only once. This CDR3 is 13 amino acids long. In germline, CDR1 is SQVTM, CDR2 ANQGSEA. The junction had 9 bases not matched to a gene; V was cut back by 8 bases and J by 3 bases. These data belong to a study of radiotherapy plus CTLA-4 blockade in lung cancer. The wider study: In around 17% of patients, objective responses were seen; 31% had disease control. Study-wide points: Clones of tumor-derived TCRs expanded in blood after radiotherapy plus ipilimumab. Early blood T cell clone changes and increased post-radiation serum interferon-beta were reportedly the strongest response predictors.

Focal radiation plus CTLA-4 blockade with ipilimumab was administered to patients who had chemo-refractory metastatic non-small-cell lung cancer. Material: peripheral blood, obtained from a patient treated with radiotherapy plus ipilimumab. The V gene is TRBV29-1, the J gene TRBJ1-2; TRBD1 matches 7 bases. This clonotype was sampled from a human donor with non-small cell lung cancer who had stable disease on radiotherapy plus ipilimumab. CDR3 DNA: TGCAGCACCGAGGGGGCGCAGGACTATGGCTACACCTTC. Its protein is CSTEGAQDYGYTF.